The clone carrying this T cell receptor (beta chain) was counted a few times. Its matching antigen is unknown. The data originate from a study of long-term antiretroviral therapy in people with HIV. There were roughly 0.95-10 million cryopreserved PBMC in the samples before DNA extraction. Run at survey level, the immunoSEQ assay was version v3.0. Here immunoSEQ multiplex PCR was the method, and the copy in TCRdb shows in-frame clones only, minus some. The sample records approximately 28,000 clones, roughly 85% being singletons. This CDR3 spans 11 amino acids. Germline V lookup: CDR1 WNHNN, CDR2 SYGVQD (reference sequence). Trimming took 8 bases from V and 7 from J, leaving 8 bases between them. Study outcomes and limitations: Controls exceeded HIV repertoires in CDR3 length range.

The starting material was unsorted PBMCs, obtained 0.8 years before starting antiretroviral therapy. This TCR was recovered from a man aged 18 to 30 with HIV. This sequence joins TRBV10-1 and TRBJ2-2; tentative D call: TRBD2 (6 bases). CDR3 coding DNA: TGCGCCAGCGAGGAGGGCGGGGAGCTGTTTTTT. Residues: CASEEGGELFF.